These 15 T cell receptor beta chains originate from one sample sequenced in a study of T cell repertoires in cytomegalovirus infection. TCRdb used MiXCR to reprocess the reads, holding one entry per CDR3 protein. The sample records hundreds of thousands of distinct CDR3 sequences, around 6.2% being singletons. The sample was PBMCs. These receptors all stem from a human donor in good health (CMV status not recorded). Some clones in this sample may be carry-over from other donors' samples.

This clonotype was found many times. The rearrangement uses TRBV6-2 or TRBV6-3 and TRBJ2-1, with TRBD2 matching 7 bases. The CDR3 has 12 residues. Germline CDR1 is MNHEY and CDR2 is SVGEGT. V gave up 11 bases and J gave up 4 bases; unmatched junction bases: 5. The CDR3 sequence is CAGASGYNEQFF. The CDR3 DNA follows: TGTGCCGGTGCTAGCGGTTACAATGAGCAGTTCTTC.

This clonotype was detected ten times or more. The V call is TRBV7-2, the J call TRBJ1-5; the match to TRBD1 covers 7 bases. V lost 4 bases, J lost 7 bases, and 4 bases stayed unmatched. The CDR3 is 13 amino acids. Germline loops: CDR1 SGHTA, CDR2 FQGNSA. CDR3 loop: CASSSGQPQPQHF. Here the CDR3 DNA reads TGTGCCAGCAGCTCGGGACAGCCCCAGCCCCAGCATTTT.

This clonotype has ten or more counts. This rearrangement joins TRBV12-3 or TRBV12-4 to TRBJ1-1, with D maybe TRBD1 (6 bases). This CDR3 is 14 amino acids long. V was shortened by 7 bases and J by 6 bases, with 18 bases between the two germline ends. CDR3 DNA: TGTGCCAGCACCACGACAGGAACTCTTGCTGAAGCTTTCTTT. Its translation is CASTTTGTLAEAFF.

This clonotype was detected many times. This chain links TRBV7-9 with TRBJ1-1, with D maybe TRBD1 (5 bases). Trimming left V 4 bases short and J 5 bases short, with 11 bases between. CDR1 is SEHNR, CDR2 FQNEAQ, per germline (reference sequence). This CDR3 is built from 13 residues. Here the CDR3 reads CASSYSQGTEAFF. For the CDR3, the DNA is TGTGCCAGCAGCTACTCCCAGGGAACTGAAGCTTTCTTT.

The sample holds many counts of this clonotype. J is TRBJ2-1 and V is TRBV4-1; D perhaps matches TRBD2 (5 bases). The CDR3 sequence is 14 residues long. Germline lookup yields CDR1 MGHRA and CDR2 YSYEKL. Trimming took off 2 bases at V and 9 bases at J, with 14 bases between the two ends. CDR3 sequence reads: CASSQPRESGEQFF. The CDR3, as DNA: TGCGCCAGCAGCCAACCGAGGGAGTCGGGTGAGCAGTTCTTC.

Ten or more counts support this clonotype. The J gene is TRBJ2-5, the V gene TRBV7-8; D perhaps matches TRBD2 (6 bases). The CDR3 has 13 residues. Per the germline V gene, CDR1 is SGHVS and CDR2 is FQNEAQ. V lost 5 bases and J 2 bases, leaving 9 bases between the germline ends. The CDR3 spells CASSRLVQETQYF. The CDR3 region has the DNA TGTGCCAGCAGCCGACTAGTGCAAGAGACCCAGTACTTC.

This clonotype showed up many times. The chain recombines TRBV6-2 or TRBV6-3 with TRBJ2-7; 9 nucleotides match TRBD2. CDR1 MNHEY and CDR2 SVGEGT come from the germline V gene. Losses at the gene ends were 5 bases for V and 2 bases for J; bases not matched to a gene: 7. The CDR3 totals 15 residues. The CDR3, as DNA: TGTGCCAGCAGTGCCCTAGCGGGGCTTACCTACGAGCAGTACTTC. It translates to CASSALAGLTYEQYF.

This clonotype was counted only a few times. The chain has TRBV10-3 and TRBJ1-1, with a tentative D call TRBD1 (5 bases). V was shortened by 4 bases and J by 10 bases, with 16 bases between the two germline ends. This CDR3 has 13 amino acids. Germline V lookup: CDR1 ENHRY, CDR2 SYGVKD. CDR3: CAISAGTPPGAFF. CDR3 in DNA: TGTGCCATCAGTGCCGGGACTCCCCCCGGAGCTTTCTTT.

The gene calls are TRBV10-1 and TRBJ2-2, with D hard to call. V shed 2 bases and J shed 7 bases, with 8 bases lying between them. The CDR3 is made up of 13 amino acids. Germline CDR1 and CDR2: WNHNN and SYGVQD (reference sequence). The CDR3 is CASSESVVGELFF. The DNA for the CDR3 is TGCGCCAGCAGTGAGAGTGTCGTCGGGGAGCTGTTTTTT.

The genes are TRBV30 and TRBJ2-3; D possibly corresponds to TRBD2 (7 bases). The CDR3 consists of 17 residues. V lost 2 bases to trimming and J lost 1 base, with 19 bases between them. In germline, CDR1 is GTSNPN, CDR2 SVGIG (reference sequence). The CDR3 DNA reads TGTGCCTGGAGTAAGGGGGTGGGGGGGGGCGGCACAGATACGCAGTATTTT. Its translation is CAWSKGVGGGGTDTQYF. The variable domain in full, with the rest retrieved from reference TRBV30 and TRBJ2-3, is SQTIHQWPATLVQPVGSPLSLECTVEGTSNPNLYWYRQAAGRGLQLLFYSVGIGQISSEVPQNLSASRPQDRQFILSSKKLLLSDSGFYLCAWSKGVGGGGTDTQYFGPGTRLTVL.

This clonotype was observed many times. V and J are TRBV12-5 and TRBJ2-2, with D possibly TRBD2 on 6 matching bases. Per the germline V gene, CDR1 is LGHNT and CDR2 is FRNRAP. Trimming removed 6 bases from V and 6 bases from J, with 20 bases in between. CDR3 length: 16 amino acids. CDR3 in amino acids: CASGRGPGEGAGELFF. As DNA, the CDR3 is TGTGCTAGTGGCCGGGGACCGGGGGAAGGGGCCGGGGAGCTGTTTTTT. Supplemented by reference TRBV12-5 and TRBJ2-2, the full variable domain reads DARVTQTPRHKVTEMGQEVTMRCQPILGHNTVFWYRQTMMQGLELLAYFRNRAPLDDSGMPKDRFSAEMPDATLATLKIQPSEPRDSAVYFCASGRGPGEGAGELFFGEGSRLTVL.

This clonotype was observed a few times. The chain joins TRBV2 to TRBJ1-1; no definite D call. V was cut by 0 bases and J by 0 bases, with 2 bases left in between. Germline V gene lookup returns CDR1 SNHLY and CDR2 FYNNEI. The CDR3 contains 13 residues. CDR3 DNA sequence: TGTGCCAGCAGTGAAGCCGTGAACACTGAAGCTTTCTTT. It encodes CASSEAVNTEAFF.

This clonotype was observed many times. The J gene is TRBJ1-5, the V gene TRBV12-3 or TRBV12-4; D is unresolved. Trimming took 4 bases from V and 2 from J, leaving 9 bases between them. This CDR3 has 14 amino acids. CDR3 sequence: CASSWGIGNQPQHF. DNA of the CDR3: TGTGCCAGCAGTTGGGGAATCGGCAATCAGCCCCAGCATTTT.

The chain employs TRBV6-2 or TRBV6-3 and TRBJ1-5, with 8 bases matching TRBD1. CDR1 and CDR2 (germline): MNHEY, SVGEGT. The length of the CDR3 is 13 residues. V gave up 6 bases and J gave up 6 bases; unmatched junction bases: 4. The CDR3 region is CASRETGGQPQHF. Here the CDR3 DNA reads TGTGCCAGCAGAGAAACAGGGGGTCAGCCCCAGCATTTT.

This clonotype was detected ten times or more. The gene calls are TRBV6-5 and TRBJ2-3; TRBD2 matches 9 bases. Germline trimming cut 0 bases from V and 0 bases from J; bases unmatched to any gene: 10. From germline, CDR1 is MNHEY and CDR2 SVGAGI. The CDR3 is 19 amino acids. This chain's CDR3 is CASSYSRLRGGDSTDTQYF. Written as DNA, the CDR3 is TGTGCCAGCAGTTACTCCCGCCTGCGGGGGGGGGATAGCACAGATACGCAGTATTTT.